This is a list of T cell receptor beta chains from one sample in a study of early T cells in non-severe SARS-CoV-2 infection. TCRdb passed the 5' RACE reads through MiXCR, listing each CDR3 protein once. Of more than 65,000 distinct CDR3 sequences listed, roughly 15% are singletons. Sequencing was carried out using whole blood. The receptors were sampled from an adult who was a healthcare worker with PCR-confirmed SARS-CoV-2 infection or an uninfected control (not recorded which). The CDR3 runs from the conserved cysteine through the conserved F or W. A D gene is named only where the DNA matches it firmly. The size entry is marked missing in some rows and otherwise reads once, few, many or a size class.

j_gene	v_gene	d_gene	abundance	CDR3nt	CDR3aa
TRBJ2-1	TRBV3-2	-	-	TGTGCCAGCAGCCTTGACTCAGCTAGCGGGGGGCGGTACAATGAGCAGTTCTTC	CASSLDSASGGRYNEQFF
TRBJ2-7	TRBV7-9	-	few	TGTGCCAGCAGCTTAGGCCCATCCTACGAGCAGTACTTC	CASSLGPSYEQYF
TRBJ2-6	TRBV5-1	-	few	TGCGCCAGCAGCTCCTCGTACAGGGCCGGGGCCTCTGGGGCCAACGTCCTGACTTTC	CASSSSYRAGASGANVLTF
TRBJ2-5	TRBV11-2	TRBD1	-	TGTGCCAGCAGCTTACAGGGGGCATGGGGAGAGACCCAGTACTTC	CASSLQGAWGETQYF
TRBJ2-3	TRBV6-1	-	many	TGTGCCAGCAGTGAACGCGTCACGCAGGGCACAGATACGCAGTATTTT	CASSERVTQGTDTQYF
TRBJ2-3	TRBV5-6	-	few	TGTGCCAGCAGCTTGGGGCTCCCATCCACCTTAACAGATACGCAGTATTTT	CASSLGLPSTLTDTQYF
TRBJ2-5	TRBV20-1	TRBD2	few	TGCAGTGCTAGAGGGACTAGCGTTTCCGAGACCCAGTACTTC	CSARGTSVSETQYF
TRBJ2-1	TRBV7-3	-	many	TGTGCCAGCAGCTCCCCCCCTGAAGAGCAGTTCTTC	CASSSPPEEQFF
TRBJ1-6	TRBV10-3	-	many	TGTGCCATCAGTGAGGGGATAACTAATTCACCCCTCCACTTT	CAISEGITNSPLHF
TRBJ1-4	TRBV19	TRBD1	many	TGTGCCAGTAGTAAGACAGGGAATGAAAAACTGTTTTTT	CASSKTGNEKLFF
TRBJ2-1	TRBV7-2	TRBD1	many	TGTGCCAGCAGCTTAGACGTCGTACGGGACAGGGGGCAGTTCTTC	CASSLDVVRDRGQFF
TRBJ2-7	TRBV19	TRBD2	many	TGTGCCAGTAGCATCAGTGGGGGGGCCTACGAGCAGTACTTC	CASSISGGAYEQYF
TRBJ1-5	TRBV12-3/TRBV12-4	-	-	TGTGCCAGCAGTTTTGGGTGGAATCAGCCCCAGCATTTT	CASSFGWNQPQHF
TRBJ1-6	TRBV7-3	-	many	TGTGCCAGCAGCTTTGATCCAGCCAGTTCACCCCTCCACTTT	CASSFDPASSPLHF
TRBJ1-4	TRBV18	-	-	TGTGCCAGCTCACCCCCCGGGACAACTAATGAAAAACTGTTTTTT	CASSPPGTTNEKLFF
TRBJ2-2	TRBV11-2	TRBD1	many	TGTGCCAGCAGCCGGACAGGGCCCGGGGAGCTGTTTTTT	CASSRTGPGELFF
TRBJ2-3	TRBV20-1	TRBD2	few	TGCAGTGCTACCCGGACTAGCGGGGGGGCGGTGGCAGATACGCAGTATTTT	CSATRTSGGAVADTQYF